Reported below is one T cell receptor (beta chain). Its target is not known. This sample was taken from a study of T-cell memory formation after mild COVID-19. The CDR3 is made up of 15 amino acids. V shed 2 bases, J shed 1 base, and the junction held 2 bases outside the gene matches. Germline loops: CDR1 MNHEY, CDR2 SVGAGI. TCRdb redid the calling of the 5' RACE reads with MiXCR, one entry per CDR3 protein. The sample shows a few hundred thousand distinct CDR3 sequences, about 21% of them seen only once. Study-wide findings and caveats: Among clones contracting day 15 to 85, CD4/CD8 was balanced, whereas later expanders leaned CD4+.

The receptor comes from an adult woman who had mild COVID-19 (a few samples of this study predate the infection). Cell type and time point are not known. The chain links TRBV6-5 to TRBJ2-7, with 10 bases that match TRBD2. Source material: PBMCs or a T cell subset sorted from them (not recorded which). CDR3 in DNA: TGTGCCAGCAGTTACACTAGCGGGATTTCCTACGAGCAGTACTTC. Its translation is CASSYTSGISYEQYF.